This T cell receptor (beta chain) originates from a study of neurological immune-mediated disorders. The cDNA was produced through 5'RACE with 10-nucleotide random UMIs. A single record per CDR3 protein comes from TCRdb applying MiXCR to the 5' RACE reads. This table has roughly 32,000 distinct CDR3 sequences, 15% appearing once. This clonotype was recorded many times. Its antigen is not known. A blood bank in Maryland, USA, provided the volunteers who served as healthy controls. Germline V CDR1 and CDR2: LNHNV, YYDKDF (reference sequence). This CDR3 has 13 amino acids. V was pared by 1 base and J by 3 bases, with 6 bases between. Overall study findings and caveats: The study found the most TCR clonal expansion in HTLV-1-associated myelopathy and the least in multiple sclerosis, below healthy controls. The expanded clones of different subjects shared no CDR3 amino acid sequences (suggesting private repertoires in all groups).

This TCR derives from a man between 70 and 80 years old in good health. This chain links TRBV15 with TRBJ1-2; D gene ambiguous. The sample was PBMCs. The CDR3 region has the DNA TGTGCCACCAGCAGAGTTGGATACTATGGCTACACCTTC. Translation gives CATSRVGYYGYTF.